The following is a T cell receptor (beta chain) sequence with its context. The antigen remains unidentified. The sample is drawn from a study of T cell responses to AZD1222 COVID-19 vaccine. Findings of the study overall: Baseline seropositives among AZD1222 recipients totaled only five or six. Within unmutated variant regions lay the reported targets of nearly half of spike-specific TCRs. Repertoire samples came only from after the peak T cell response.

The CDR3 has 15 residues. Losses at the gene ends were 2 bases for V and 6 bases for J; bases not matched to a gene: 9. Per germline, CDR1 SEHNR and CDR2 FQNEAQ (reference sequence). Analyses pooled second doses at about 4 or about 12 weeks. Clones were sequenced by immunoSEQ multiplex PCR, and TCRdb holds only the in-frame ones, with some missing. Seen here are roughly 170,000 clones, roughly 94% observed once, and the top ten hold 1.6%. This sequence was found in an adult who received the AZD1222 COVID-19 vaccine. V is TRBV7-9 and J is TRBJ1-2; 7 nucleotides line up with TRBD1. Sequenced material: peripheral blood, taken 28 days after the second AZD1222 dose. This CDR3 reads CASSLWGTDFDGYTF. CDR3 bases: TGTGCCAGCAGCTTATGGGGGACAGACTTTGATGGCTACACCTTC.